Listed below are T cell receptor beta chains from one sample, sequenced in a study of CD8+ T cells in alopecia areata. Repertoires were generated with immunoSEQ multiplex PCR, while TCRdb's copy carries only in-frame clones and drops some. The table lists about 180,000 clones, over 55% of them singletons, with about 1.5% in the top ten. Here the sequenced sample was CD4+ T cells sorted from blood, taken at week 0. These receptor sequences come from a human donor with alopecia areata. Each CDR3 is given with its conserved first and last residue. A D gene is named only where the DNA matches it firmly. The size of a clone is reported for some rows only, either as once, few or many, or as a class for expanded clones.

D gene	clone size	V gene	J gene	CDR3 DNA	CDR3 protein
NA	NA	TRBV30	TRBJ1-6	TGTGCCCTGGGTGGCCAGGTTAATTCACCCCTCCACTTT	CALGGQVNSPLHF
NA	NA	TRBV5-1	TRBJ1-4	TGCGCCAGCAGCTCCGGGGGCCCTAATGAAAAACTGTTTTTT	CASSSGGPNEKLFF
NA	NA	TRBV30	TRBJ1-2	TGTGCCTGGAGTGTGCGGAGCTTCTATGGCTACACCTTC	CAWSVRSFYGYTF
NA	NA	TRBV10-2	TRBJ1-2	TGCGCCAGCAGTGAGCAGGGGAACTATGGCTACACCTTC	CASSEQGNYGYTF
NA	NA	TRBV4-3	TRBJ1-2	TGCGCCAGCAGCCAAGGCCTAGGCAGGACTTATGGCTACACCTTC	CASSQGLGRTYGYTF
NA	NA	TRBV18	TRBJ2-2	TGTGCCAGCTCACACAGGGATCCCGGGGAGCTGTTTTTT	CASSHRDPGELFF
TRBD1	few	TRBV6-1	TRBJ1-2	TGTGCCAGCAGTGCACAACCGGGACAGCGGAACTATGGCTACACCTTC	CASSAQPGQRNYGYTF
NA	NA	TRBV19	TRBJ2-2	TGTGCCAGTATTTCGGGATTAAACACCGGGGAGCTGTTTTTT	CASISGLNTGELFF
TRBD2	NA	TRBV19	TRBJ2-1	TGTGCCAGTAGTCGACTAGCCGGAACCTACAATGAGCAGTTCTTC	CASSRLAGTYNEQFF
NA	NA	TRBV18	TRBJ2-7	TGTGCCAGCTCAATAACCCCGACAGTTTCCTACGAGCAGTACTTC	CASSITPTVSYEQYF